One and the same sample provided the 13 T cell receptor beta chains below, sequenced in a study of shared clonotypes between healthy human individuals. The table came from immunoSEQ multiplex PCR; TCRdb's copy has only in-frame clones and leaves some out. The sample shows 2 million to 3 million clones, approximately 93% of them seen only once. Material: naive CD4+ T cells from PBMCs. This sample's subset: CD45RA+ positively selected. The receptors were gathered from a man between 18 and 29 years old in good health. Some clones in this sample may be carry-over from other donors' samples.

The V gene is TRBV18, the J gene TRBJ2-5; 8 bases match TRBD2. Germline V CDR1 and CDR2: KGHSH, LQKENI. CDR3 length: 14 residues. J was trimmed by 4 bases and V by 5 bases; bases with no gene match: 6. CDR3 loop: CASSSRAGGETQYF. The CDR3, as DNA: TGTGCCAGCTCATCCCGGGCGGGGGGAGAGACCCAGTACTTC.

The rearrangement uses TRBV4-1 and TRBJ2-7; D gene unclear. This CDR3 is built from 14 residues. The germline gives CDR1 MGHRA, CDR2 YSYEKL. Trimming took 1 base from V and 4 from J, leaving 11 bases between them. The CDR3 region is CASSQGEVKYEQYF. CDR3 nucleotides: TGCGCCAGCAGCCAAGGCGAGGTTAAGTACGAGCAGTACTTC.

The V and J genes are TRBV27 and TRBJ1-6; possible D gene TRBD1, 6 bases. CDR3 length: 15 residues. Germline loops: CDR1 MNHEY, CDR2 SMNVEV (reference sequence). Trimming left V 0 bases short and J 9 bases short, with 12 bases between. DNA of the CDR3: TGTGCCAGCAGTTTATCTGGGACAAACACTTCACCCCTCCACTTT. Translation gives CASSLSGTNTSPLHF.

The chain carries TRBV5-1 and TRBJ2-5, with TRBD1 matching over 8 bases. After removal of 2 bases from V and 3 bases from J, the junction contained 6 bases not matched to a gene. This CDR3 has 15 amino acids. The germline gives CDR1 SGHRS, CDR2 YFSETQ. The CDR3 sequence is CASSFPGGAEETQYF. The CDR3 DNA follows: TGCGCCAGCAGCTTTCCAGGGGGCGCAGAAGAGACCCAGTACTTC.

The V gene is TRBV7-3, the J gene TRBJ2-1, with 10 bases lining up with TRBD2. The V gene's germline CDR1 is SGHTA and CDR2 FQGTGA. The CDR3 is made up of 18 amino acids. V shed 5 bases, J shed 9 bases, and the junction held 19 bases outside the gene matches. The CDR3 region has the DNA TGTGCCAGCAGCCCACTGGGGGAGCGGGAGGGCCGGTTAAGTGAGCAGTTCTTC. This sequence encodes CASSPLGEREGRLSEQFF.

The rearrangement links TRBV6-4 to TRBJ2-1; 11 positions match TRBD2. This CDR3 region has 18 residues. V shed 0 bases and J 4 bases; nucleotides not matched to a gene: 8. Germline V CDR1 and CDR2: MRHNA, SNTAGT. The CDR3 bases are TGTGCCAGCAGTGACTCGAGTTACGTAGCGGGAGGGTACAATGAGCAGTTCTTC. Translation gives CASSDSSYVAGGYNEQFF.

The chain combines TRBV5-1 with TRBJ2-6, with no clear D. The CDR3 spans 14 residues. Germline V gene data show CDR1 as SGHRS and CDR2 as YFSETQ. The germline V and J ends were trimmed by 6 bases and 2 bases, with 9 bases remaining between them. The chain's CDR3 is CASNGFAGANVLTF. The CDR3 bases are TGCGCCAGCAATGGGTTCGCTGGGGCCAACGTCCTGACTTTC. Supplemented by reference TRBV5-1 and TRBJ2-6, the full variable domain reads KAGVTQTPRYLIKTRGQQVTLSCSPISGHRSVSWYQQTPGQGLQFLFEYFSETQRNKGNFPGRFSGRQFSNSRSEMNVSTLELGDSALYLCASNGFAGANVLTFGAGSRLTVL.

The chain carries TRBV11-2 and TRBJ2-1; 9 positions agree with TRBD2. Germline CDR1 and CDR2: SGHAT and FQNNGV. V trimming: 0 bases; J trimming: 10 bases; junction bases outside the gene matches: 7. The CDR3 runs to 15 residues. As DNA, the CDR3 is TGTGCCAGCAGCTTAGATGGACTAGCGCCCCAGGAGCAGTTCTTC. Translation gives CASSLDGLAPQEQFF. Variable domain in full (rest from reference TRBV11-2 and TRBJ2-1): EAGVAQSPRYKIIEKRQSVAFWCNPISGHATLYWYQQILGQGPKLLIQFQNNGVVDDSQLPKDRFSAERLKGVDSTLKIQPAKLEDSAVYLCASSLDGLAPQEQFFGPGTRLTVL.

In its sample, this clone was seen once. This specimen includes other DNA sequences encoding the same CDR3. The chain combines TRBV5-1 with TRBJ2-1, with 9 bases identical to TRBD1. J was trimmed by 2 bases and V by 3 bases; bases with no gene match: 3. The V gene's germline CDR1 is SGHRS and CDR2 YFSETQ. CDR3 length equals 15 residues. The CDR3 DNA reads TGCGCCAGCAGCTCGGACAGGGGACCCTACAATGAGCAGTTCTTC. Its protein product is CASSSDRGPYNEQFF.

In its sample, this clone was seen once. J is TRBJ1-3 and V is TRBV25-1; TRBD1 is a possible D gene (6 bases). Trimming took 3 bases from V and 4 from J, leaving 13 bases between them. The CDR3 has 15 residues. Germline V gene lookup returns CDR1 MGHDK and CDR2 SYGVNS. Written as DNA, the CDR3 is TGTGCCAGCAGTGACCTCAGGGGTACCGGAAACACCATATATTTT. This codes for CASSDLRGTGNTIYF.

To note about this clone: The sample carries other DNA sequences with the same CDR3. The genes are TRBV7-9 and TRBJ1-1; D ambiguous. Germline V gene lookup returns CDR1 SEHNR and CDR2 FQNEAQ (reference sequence). V was shortened by 4 bases and J by 1 base, with 4 bases between the two germline ends. The CDR3 length is 12 residues. CDR3 protein: CASSSQNTEAFF. The CDR3 DNA follows: TGTGCCAGCAGCTCGCAGAACACTGAAGCTTTCTTT.

The genes are TRBV6-1 and TRBJ1-2; 8 bases match TRBD1. Looked up from germline, CDR1 is MNHNS and CDR2 is SASEGT. This CDR3 has 15 residues. J gave up 4 bases and V 2 bases, and 6 bases lay outside the gene matches. CDR3 residues: CASSETGGEVYGYTF. CDR3 DNA: TGTGCCAGCAGTGAAACAGGGGGGGAAGTCTATGGCTACACCTTC.

Worth noting for this clone: The identical CDR3 is also encoded by other nucleotide sequences in the sample. The CDR3 region has the DNA TGTGCCAGCTCACCGGGTTTAGACACTGAAGCTTTCTTT. Amino acids: CASSPGLDTEAFF. This rearrangement joins TRBV18 to TRBJ1-1; D unclear. V was clipped by 3 bases and J by 3 bases, with 8 bases between them. There are 13 residues in the CDR3. Germline V gives CDR1 KGHSH, CDR2 LQKENI.